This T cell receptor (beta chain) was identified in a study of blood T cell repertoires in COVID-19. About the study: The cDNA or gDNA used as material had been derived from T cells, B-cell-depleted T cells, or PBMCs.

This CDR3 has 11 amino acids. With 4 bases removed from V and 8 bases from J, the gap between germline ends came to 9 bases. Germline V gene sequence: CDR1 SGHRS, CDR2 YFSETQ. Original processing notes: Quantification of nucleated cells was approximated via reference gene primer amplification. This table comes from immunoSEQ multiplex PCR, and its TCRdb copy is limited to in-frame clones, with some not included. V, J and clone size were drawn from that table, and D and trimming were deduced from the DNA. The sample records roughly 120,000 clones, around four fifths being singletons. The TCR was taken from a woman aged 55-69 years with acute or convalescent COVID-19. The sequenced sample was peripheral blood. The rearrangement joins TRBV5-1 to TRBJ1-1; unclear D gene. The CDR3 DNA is TGCGCCAGCAGCAATAACCGGGAAGCTTTCTTT. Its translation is CASSNNREAFF. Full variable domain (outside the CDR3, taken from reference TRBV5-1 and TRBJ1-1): KAGVTQTPRYLIKTRGQQVTLSCSPISGHRSVSWYQQTPGQGLQFLFEYFSETQRNKGNFPGRFSGRQFSNSRSEMNVSTLELGDSALYLCASSNNREAFFGQGTRLTVV.